This TCR beta chain was recorded in a study of cytomegalovirus exposure and HLA in healthy donors (dated by TCRdb to the late 2010s). With respect to the entire study: In an earlier analysis of 587 of the donors, 250 to 300 Gb of sequence data and just under 120 million unique TCR beta sequences from 180 million or so T cells were reported. Around 300 gigabases of sequencing data and roughly 90 million unique TCR sequences were included in an early release covering about 620 HLA-typed donors. Among the roughly 400 genotyped donors, roughly 80% belonged to the genetic ancestry cluster associated with self-reported Caucasian donors. The study was designed to test whether signatures of past pathogen exposure could be identified by cataloging public T cell receptors. The T cell repertoires of several hundred subjects were profiled by immunosequencing and related to cytomegalovirus serostatus. Along with the approximately 700-subject first cohort, a separate validation cohort of over 90 different subjects was used. The study combined high-throughput TCR immunosequencing, statistical association of individual TCRs with disease status, and machine learning to predict cytomegalovirus infection status. A later analysis re-examined previously published TCR beta repertoires from 610 or so donors and added high-resolution HLA genotyping to investigate patterns of TCR occurrence. In the later analysis, no new phenotypic data were used to find candidate immune exposures; instead, reliance was placed on TCR beta sequences and their occurrence across donors. To decide whether each TCR beta V gene segment behaved as functional or pseudogenic, an earlier analysis of nearly 600 of the donors relied on high-throughput TCR beta sequencing. Donor age, sex, ethnicity and CMV serostatus were compiled together with the repertoire data. Genome-wide SNP genotypes for about 55% of the roughly 670 donors were used in a later genetic analysis, which treated that subset as a discovery cohort. All discovery cohort repertoires had been generated using a single sequencing platform. Both class I and class II loci were covered by HLA typing, at four-digit resolution. Typing coverage differed by locus: A, B, C, DRB1 and DQB1 were typed in roughly 629-640 donors, DQA1 in roughly 510, DPA1 in approximately 600, and DPB1 in around 440. A few DR-DQ haplotypes were treated as single units for association and clustering because of strong linkage in the cohort. Across 300 to 400 genotyped donors of the cohort, an average of about 220,000 unique TCR beta nucleotide sequences per donor were sequenced, and approximately 17% of those sequences were non-productive.

The cohort was made up of 500 to 800 healthy bone marrow donors. Cohort members were all nominally healthy when sampled, although unrecorded immune exposures were likely present. The donor was CMV seropositive and belonged to the group of 250 to 300 seropositive cohort members. A peripheral blood sample was provided by each donor, and peripheral blood mononuclear cells were used for TCR beta sequencing. Genomic DNA was extracted from the blood cell samples with the Qiagen DNeasy Blood Extraction Kit. Only one count was recorded for this clone. Its antigen is currently not known. No per-base quality is available; no much larger clone lies one base away. V was cut back by 2 bases and J by 6 bases, leaving a gap of 10 bases between them. Measured from the cysteine to the phenylalanine, the CDR3 is 14 residues long. Only the CDR3 DNA stays, 42 bases, in frame from base 1. CDR1 and CDR2 were assigned from the germline V gene as MNHEY and SVGAGI.

Library preparation employed the immunoSEQ multiplex PCR assay. A mixture of 60 forward primers for TCR Vbeta segments and 13 reverse primers for TCR Jbeta segments was used in the multiplex PCR. A multiplex PCR assay on genomic DNA amplified the CDR3 region of rearranged TCR beta genes. Amplified TCR beta libraries were sequenced as 87-base-pair reads on the Illumina HiSeq System. The authors' pipeline ran thus. A later analysis tallied roughly 80 million unique TCR beta chains across the 700 or so repertoires, and around 12 million of those chains were shared by two or more donors. A nearest-neighbor algorithm error-corrected the raw reads and collapsed the reads into unique sequences, merging closely related sequences to remove PCR and sequencing errors. To assign V, D and J gene segments, CDR3 sequences were aligned to IMGT reference sequences. For a sequence to be retained, a match of at least six nucleotides to both a V gene segment and a J gene segment was required. A rearrangement counted as productive if the CDR3 had no stop codons and remained in frame with V and J, and every other rearrangement counted as non-productive. CDR3 was defined according to IMGT convention as the region running from the second conserved V-encoded cysteine to the conserved J-encoded phenylalanine. The earlier analysis of about 590 of the donors excluded sequences that lacked an unambiguous match to a single V gene segment. An earlier analysis of 587 of the donors classified V segments as functional when productive rearrangements were above 56.7% and as segregating when the standard deviation between donors was above 5%. A statistical classification framework was built for diagnosing cytomegalovirus status from the catalog of TCR beta chain sequences. In a later analysis, V and J genes were assigned by comparing TCR nucleotide sequences against IMGT/GENE-DB human TR gene sequences. The TCRdist pipeline was used in a later analysis to assign CDR3 sequences and most-parsimonious VDJ recombination scenarios. In a later analysis, each TCR beta chain was defined by its CDR3 amino acid sequence together with its V-gene family, and reads without a unique V-gene family were excluded. To address suspected cross-contamination and a sequencing artifact, a later analysis removed a few hundred highly shared, low-generation-probability nucleotide sequences. In a later analysis, a clonal expansion index for each public chain was calculated from normalized within-repertoire ranks of inferred template counts. In a later analysis, generation probabilities were computed using a VDJ recombination model fitted to out-of-frame rearrangements, and the results were checked against IGoR. Hypergeometric tests were used in a later analysis to score TCR-TCR, TCR-HLA and TCR-CMV co-occurrence, with a repertoire-size bias correction applied to the TCR pairs. A later analysis estimated false discovery rates by permuting HLA or CMV assignments 20 times. In a later analysis, co-occurring TCRs were grouped using DBSCAN, and TCRdist sequence similarity was added for clustering within HLA-allele-positive subsets. Repertoires with fewer than 30,000 or more than 120,000 public chains, plus five repertoires with anomalous nucleotide sharing, were excluded from co-occurrence clustering. Here the immuneACCESS table is served through TCRdb, limited to in-frame sequences with V and J called. Missing clones are a known gap in these copies; in checked studies unresolved V genes cover under half, and the rest lacks a known reason. V, J and clone size are those of that table, while D and trimming were read from the DNA. Within this sample are around 100,000 clones, with around 82% of them counted one time only. Of the sample, roughly 5.1% is held by the ten largest clones.

What the study reported, not specific to this receptor: Because HLA typing was unavailable for some donors at each locus, only the typed subset was used in association tests. In an earlier analysis of around 500 of the donors, most TCR beta V segments appeared in productive rearrangements about 87% or about 30% of the time, broadly matching IMGT annotations. Strong co-occurrence of HLA alleles, especially DR and DQ, made assigning TCR associations to individual alleles difficult. A later analysis reported that several top co-occurrence clusters appeared linked to parvovirus B19, influenza, CMV and Epstein-Barr virus. Compared with the approximately 670-donor mean, donors in an Asian-associated ancestry cluster had fewer N-insertions in productive TCRs, according to a later genetic analysis. Compared with equally common non-associated chains, HLA-associated TCR beta chains in a later analysis were more clonally expanded and had lower generation probabilities. Cytomegalovirus status was reported to be diagnosed by the classifier with high specificity and sensitivity in both the original and validation cohorts. The study gave a list of around 170 TCR beta chains associated with cytomegalovirus. In a later analysis, the rate of TCR association differed among HLA loci, with DRB1 alleles having the most associated TCRs and HLA-C alleles having the fewest. Presence/absence analyses assumed roughly uniform sequencing depth across donors, an assumption that may not hold. This cohort had only TCR beta chains sequenced, and the lack of alpha or paired-chain data limited which features could be detected. The 87-base-pair reads could not distinguish some IMGT-functional V segments, including TRBV6-2 and TRBV6-3, so those segments were excluded. Most CMV-associated TCR beta chains appeared to be HLA-restricted in a later analysis, and the HLA associations seemed to be driven largely by CMV exposure. A cluster of highly shared sequence variants was judged likely to be a technical artifact of the sequencing pipeline. Linkage disequilibrium might explain the correlated functional status among segregating V segments, but an unknown experimental factor could not be excluded. A further reported finding was that TCR beta sequences accurately predicted the HLA-A and HLA-B alleles for most subjects in the first cohort. Most TCR sequences were seen in very few donors, while some public TCRs were found in many individuals. In vitro tests confirmed that a few of the cytomegalovirus-associated TCR beta chains recognize cytomegalovirus antigens. The earlier analysis of approximately 540 of the donors excluded fewer than 20 rarely observed V segments, including chromosome 9 orphons, because counts were too low. According to the authors, the approach could potentially be generalized to other disease states and immunological phenotypes. CMV serostatus was the only immune exposure information available for the cohort. Specific HLA alleles were associated with roughly 16,000 TCR beta sequences at a false discovery rate of 0.05 in a later analysis. A later genetic analysis associated a missense DCLRE1C variant with V-gene and J-gene trimming of TCR beta chains, and an independent cohort replicated the association.

Material: PBMCs. The chain is assembled from TRBV6-5 and TRBJ2-2, with TRBD1 as a weak D call on 5 bases. The sequence came from a middle-aged man in good health and CMV-seropositive. The nucleotide sequence is given as TGTGCCAGCAGTTACGAGCAAGGGGCCGGGGAGCTGTTTTTT. It translates as CASSYEQGAGELFF.